A single sample gave rise to the 26 T cell receptor beta chains below, sequenced in a study of shared clonotypes between healthy human individuals. The protocol was immunoSEQ multiplex PCR, while the TCRdb copy is restricted to in-frame clones and leaves out a portion. The repertoire holds approximately 470,000 clones, over 70% seen once, with roughly an eighth in the top ten. The sequenced sample consisted of PBMCs. These receptors were taken from a woman in her thirties or forties in good health. Some clones in this sample may be carry-over from other donors' samples.

This chain's CDR3 is CASSGEVNTGELFF. For the CDR3, the DNA is TGTGCCAGCAGCGGGGAAGTCAACACCGGGGAGCTGTTTTTT. V gene TRBV9 combines with J gene TRBJ2-2, with D unresolved. V lost 3 bases and J 2 bases, leaving 8 bases between the germline ends. CDR1 and CDR2 from the germline V gene are SGDLS and YYNGEE. This CDR3 comprises 14 residues.

In its sample, this clone was seen a few times. The rearrangement uses TRBV4-1 and TRBJ2-5, with 10 positions matching TRBD2. Germline values: CDR1 MGHRA, CDR2 YSYEKL. The CDR3 length is 14 residues. The trim removed 4 bases at V and 6 bases at J, leaving 5 bases unmatched. CDR3 bases: TGCGCCAGCAGCCCGGGACTAGCGCAGAAGACCCAGTACTTC. This sequence encodes CASSPGLAQKTQYF.

The chain recombines TRBV7-6 with TRBJ2-7; D is uncertain. CDR1 SGHVS and CDR2 FNYEAQ come from the germline V gene. V was trimmed by 0 bases and J by 7 bases, leaving 10 bases between them. The CDR3 loop spans 13 amino acids. In nucleotides, the CDR3 is TGTGCCAGCAGCTTAGCTCTAAGTGGGGAGCAGTACTTC. Translated: CASSLALSGEQYF.

V and J are TRBV5-1 and TRBJ1-2, with 10 positions matching TRBD1. This CDR3 spans 15 amino acids. The V segment lost 3 bases and the J segment 3 bases; nucleotides outside the gene matches: 5. Germline CDR1 SGHRS, CDR2 YFSETQ. The CDR3 sequence: CASSWTGGVDYGYTF. The CDR3 nucleotides read TGCGCCAGCAGCTGGACAGGGGGAGTAGACTATGGCTACACCTTC.

V usage is TRBV6-1 and J usage is TRBJ2-7; D could derive from TRBD1 or TRBD2 (5 bases each). The CDR3 extends over 15 amino acids. CDR1 is MNHNS, CDR2 SASEGT, per germline. V was trimmed by 6 bases and J by 5 bases, leaving 20 bases between them. CDR3 bases: TGTGCCAGCAGCACCCCGGGGTGGGGGTTCGACGAGCAGTACTTC. Translating it yields CASSTPGWGFDEQYF.

The chain couples TRBV10-3 to TRBJ2-1; the match to TRBD1 covers 8 bases. This CDR3 region has 14 residues. After removal of 9 bases from V and 7 bases from J, the junction contained 11 bases not matched to a gene. Germline lookup yields CDR1 ENHRY and CDR2 SYGVKD. The CDR3 sequence is CAMAGTGTGNEQFF. In DNA form, the CDR3 reads TGTGCCATGGCCGGGACAGGAACTGGTAATGAGCAGTTCTTC.

In DNA, the CDR3 is TGTGCCACCAGCAGAGATCAAACATACGAGCAGTACTTC. This codes for CATSRDQTYEQYF. This chain connects TRBV15 to TRBJ2-7; D gene uncertain. V was trimmed by 0 bases and J by 4 bases, leaving 7 bases between them. The length of the CDR3 is 13 residues. Germline V lookup: CDR1 LNHNV, CDR2 YYDKDF (reference sequence).

The chain links TRBV5-6 to TRBJ2-5; D is perhaps TRBD1 (6 bases). This CDR3 is 13 amino acids long. Germline CDR1 SGHDT, CDR2 YYEEEE. Trimming removed 2 bases from V and 5 bases from J, with 10 bases in between. CDR3 in amino acids: CASSFQGTETQYF. DNA for the CDR3: TGTGCCAGCAGCTTCCAGGGGACCGAGACCCAGTACTTC.

The chain couples TRBV4-1 to TRBJ1-1; 9 nucleotides line up with TRBD1. The CDR3 is 16 amino acids. V was pared by 0 bases and J by 5 bases, with 7 bases of the junction left unmatched. Per the germline V gene, CDR1 is MGHRA and CDR2 is YSYEKL. CDR3 amino acids: CASSQDGTGGGTEAFF. As DNA, the CDR3 is TGCGCCAGCAGCCAAGATGGAACAGGGGGCGGGACTGAAGCTTTCTTT.

On this clone itself: Only one base separates this from a far larger clonotype, so it likely reflects a read error. The same CDR3 can be traced to other DNA sequences in this sample. The V and J genes are TRBV11-2 and TRBJ2-7, with TRBD1 as a possible D gene (6 bases). The V gene's germline CDR1 is SGHAT and CDR2 FQNNGV. The CDR3 contains 13 residues. Trimming shortened V by 1 base and J by 2 bases, and 6 bases separated the two germline ends. CDR3 residues: CASSLAGAYEQYF. CDR3 DNA: TGTGCCAGCAGCTTAGCAGGGGCCTACGAGCAGTACTTC.

This clone came up a few times. The chain joins TRBV5-1 to TRBJ2-2; TRBD1 might be the D (5 bases). Germline lookup yields CDR1 SGHRS and CDR2 YFSETQ. V was trimmed by 2 bases and J by 7 bases, leaving 12 bases between them. There are 14 residues in the CDR3. The CDR3 nucleotides read TGCGCCAGCAGCTTCAGGGAAACCTTCGGGGAGCTGTTTTTT. This translates into CASSFRETFGELFF.

This chain links TRBV11-2 with TRBJ2-5; 14 bases fit TRBD2. This CDR3 has 15 residues. Germline V gives CDR1 SGHAT, CDR2 FQNNGV. The V segment lost 6 bases and the J segment 5 bases; nucleotides outside the gene matches: 5. The DNA of the CDR3 is TGTGCCAGCAGACAGGGACTAGCGGGAGCCGAGACCCAGTACTTC. Its translation is CASRQGLAGAETQYF.

In regard to this clone: A far more abundant clone sits one base away, making this likely a read error. The chain couples TRBV7-2 to TRBJ2-7; TRBD1 might be the D (6 bases). The CDR3 runs 14 residues. Germline V CDR1 and CDR2: SGHTA, FQGNSA. The CDR3 nucleotides are TGTGTCAGCAGCTCGCAGGGGACGTCCTACGAGCAGTACTTC. It translates to CVSSSQGTSYEQYF.

This clone was recorded many times. V is TRBV29-1 and J is TRBJ1-2, with D uncertain. Germline values: CDR1 SQVTM, CDR2 ANQGSEA. The CDR3 covers 14 residues. V gave up 0 bases and J gave up 8 bases, with 16 bases separating them. This CDR3 reads CSVEEATGPRGYTF. DNA for the CDR3: TGCAGCGTTGAAGAAGCAACCGGCCCCCGGGGCTACACCTTC.

As concerns this clone: Given a far larger clone just one base away, this is likely a sequencing read error. Other DNA sequences from this sample encode an identical CDR3 as well. The rearrangement links TRBV6-4 to TRBJ2-4, with 8 bases fitting TRBD2. The length of the CDR3 is 13 residues. Germline V gene lookup returns CDR1 MRHNA and CDR2 SNTAGT. CDR3 amino acids: CASSETSENIQYF. CDR3 bases: TGTGCCAGCAGTGAGACTAGCGAAAACATCCAGTACTTC.

V gene TRBV5-5 combines with J gene TRBJ1-1, with D hard to call. The germline CDR1 and CDR2 sequences are SGHKS and YYEKEE (reference sequence). V gave up 0 bases and J gave up 6 bases, with 9 bases separating them. The CDR3 is made up of 13 amino acids. The CDR3 coding sequence is TGTGCCAGCAGCTTGGGGGGTCGCCCTGAAGCTTTCTTT. Its translation: CASSLGGRPEAFF.

Comments on this clone: This sequence is one base from a far larger clone and is likely a read error. The chain uses TRBV30 and TRBJ2-2; D call uncertain. There are 15 residues in the CDR3. Germline loops: CDR1 GTSNPN, CDR2 SVGIG (reference sequence). The CDR3 loop reads CVWSVKPRDTGELFF. CDR3 nucleotide sequence: TGTGTCTGGAGTGTAAAACCCCGGGACACCGGGGAGCTGTTTTTT.

The chain couples TRBV28 to TRBJ1-2; D ambiguous. This CDR3 has 14 residues. Trimming stripped 4 bases from V and 0 bases from J, with 9 bases between. CDR1 is MDHEN, CDR2 SYDVKM, per germline. The CDR3 DNA sequence: TGTGCCAGCAGTTCCCCCGGACCTAACTATGGCTACACCTTC. Amino acid sequence: CASSSPGPNYGYTF.

Turning to this clone: Given a much more abundant clone one base away, this may be a read error. Within the sample, other DNA sequences also encode this same CDR3. This chain joins TRBV11-2 and TRBJ2-7, with D perhaps being TRBD1 or TRBD2 (5 bases each). Germline V gives CDR1 SGHAT, CDR2 FQNNGV. The CDR3 has 15 amino acids. The CDR3 region is CASSAAGTTHVEQYF. As DNA, the CDR3 is TGCGCCAGCAGCGCCGCCGGGACCACTCACGTTGAGCAGTACTTC.

A remark on this clone: Additional DNA sequences in this sample encode the identical CDR3. The CDR3 nucleotides are TGTGCCAGCAGAAGGGACGCTATGAAAGAGACCCAGTACTTC. It codes for CASRRDAMKETQYF. The chain uses TRBV6-6 and TRBJ2-5; the D gene could be TRBD1 or TRBD2 (5 bases each). Trimming left V 6 bases short and J 3 bases short, with 14 bases between. Germline-derived CDR1 and CDR2 are MNHNY and SVGAGI (reference sequence). This CDR3 spans 14 amino acids.

This clone is a singleton in its sample. CDR3 nucleotides: TGCGCCAGCAGCCCGCGACTAGCGAGACCCGAGCAGTACTTC. This translates into CASSPRLARPEQYF. The gene calls are TRBV4-3 and TRBJ2-7; 8 nucleotides agree with TRBD2. The V gene end was trimmed by 4 bases and the J gene end by 6 bases; junction bases not matched to a gene: 8. In germline, CDR1 is LGHNA, CDR2 YSLEER. The CDR3 spans 14 residues.

This sequence joins TRBV7-9 and TRBJ1-1; TRBD1 might be the D (5 bases). V gave up 1 base and J gave up 5 bases, with 14 bases separating them. Germline loops: CDR1 SEHNR, CDR2 FQNEAQ (reference sequence). The CDR3 runs to 15 residues. The CDR3 region has the DNA TGTGCCAGCAGCTTAGTAGGGGTATCGGGGACTGAAGCTTTCTTT. It codes for CASSLVGVSGTEAFF. The variable domain in full, completed from reference TRBV7-9 and TRBJ1-1, reads DTGVSQNPRHKITKRGQNVTFRCDPISEHNRLYWYRQTLGQGPEFLTYFQNEAQLEKSRLLSDRFSAERPKGSFSTLEIQRTEQGDSAMYLCASSLVGVSGTEAFFGQGTRLTVV.

The genes are TRBV5-4 and TRBJ2-3; D call uncertain. Germline V gene lookup returns CDR1 SGHNT and CDR2 YYREEE (reference sequence). Trimming took 1 base from V and 0 from J, leaving 6 bases between them. This CDR3 is 14 amino acids long. CDR3 nucleotides: TGTGCCAGCAGCTTGAACCCTAGCACAGATACGCAGTATTTT. Residues: CASSLNPSTDTQYF.

The chain recombines TRBV4-1 with TRBJ2-7; D may be TRBD1 (6 bases). The CDR3 has 13 residues. Trimming took 3 bases from V and 6 from J, leaving 12 bases between them. Per germline, CDR1 MGHRA and CDR2 YSYEKL. CDR3 DNA: TGCGCCAGCAGCCAGGGGGCGTGGGGCGAGCAGTACTTC. Residues: CASSQGAWGEQYF.

The chain carries TRBV18 and TRBJ1-3, with D possibly TRBD1 on 5 matching bases. The CDR3 covers 16 residues. V lost 3 bases to trimming and J lost 4 bases, with 16 bases between them. Germline V gives CDR1 KGHSH, CDR2 LQKENI. The DNA for the CDR3 is TGTGCCAGCTCACCGACTACGGGGGATACCGGAAACACCATATATTTT. Protein sequence: CASSPTTGDTGNTIYF.

This clone has a handful of counts. A read error is the likely source, as a far larger clone sits one nucleotide away. The J gene is TRBJ2-1, the V gene TRBV30; D gene uncertain. Germline loops: CDR1 GTSNPN, CDR2 SVGIG (reference sequence). The CDR3 extends over 13 amino acids. The CDR3 coding sequence is TGTGCCTGGTCCGCCGGTCCGCCCAATAAGCAGTTCTTC. This translates into CAWSAGPPNKQFF. The full variable domain, in which reference TRBV30 and TRBJ2-1 provide the parts outside the CDR3, is SQTIHQWPATLVQPVGSPLSLECTVEGTSNPNLYWYRQAAGRGLQLLFYSVGIGQISSEVPQNLSASRPQDRQFILSSKKLLLSDSGFYLCAWSAGPPNKQFFGPGTRLTVL.